This TCR beta chain was captured by sequencing in a study of T cell responses to AZD1222 COVID-19 vaccine. The repertoire was sequenced with immunoSEQ multiplex PCR; TCRdb's copy has only in-frame clones and lacks some. Among about 110,000 clones listed, roughly 88% were seen once. CDR3 length equals 15 residues. Per germline, CDR1 SGHTA and CDR2 FQGNSA. V was pared by 4 bases and J by 7 bases, with 9 bases of the junction left unmatched. The sequence was collected from an adult who received the AZD1222 COVID-19 vaccine. Sequencing used peripheral blood, obtained 28 days after the second AZD1222 dose. The chain joins TRBV7-2 to TRBJ1-1; 10 bases agree with TRBD1. CDR3 sequence (DNA): TGTGCCAGCAGCTCCCGGGACAGGGGAGGGGTTGAAGCTTTCTTT. This translates into CASSSRDRGGVEAFF.